The rows below give T cell receptor beta chains drawn from one sample of a study of Ad26.COV2.S vaccination and SARS-CoV-2 variants. Profiled with immunoSEQ multiplex PCR; TCRdb holds only in-frame clones, not every one. The repertoire holds roughly 420,000 clones, with 85% to 90% as singletons. The sample here was peripheral blood, taken in a trial of Ad26.COV2.S vaccine versus placebo. The receptors come from a person between 18 and 65 years old who received the Ad26.COV2.S COVID-19 vaccine or a placebo. Each CDR3 is given without its conserved first and last residue. Size values are once, few and many counts, or a class for expanded clones, and some rows have none.

CDR3: AASTGRANTEAF
size: NA
V: TRBV30
J: TRBJ1-1

CDR3: ASSQDPGKNTEAF
size: NA
V: TRBV4-2
J: TRBJ1-1

CDR3: ASSIAPGDYEQY
size: once
V: TRBV19
J: TRBJ2-7

CDR3: ASSLVPRLDNSPLH
size: NA
V: TRBV5-6
J: TRBJ1-6

CDR3: ASSRVTEAF
size: NA
V: TRBV28
J: TRBJ1-1

CDR3: ASSPWTWEGDNEKLF
size: NA
V: TRBV19
J: TRBJ1-4

CDR3: ASSYARGGSSTDTQY
size: NA
V: TRBV6-2/TRBV6-3
J: TRBJ2-3

CDR3: ASSRQGQNSPLH
size: NA
V: TRBV18
J: TRBJ1-6

CDR3: AGSGTGDYEQY
size: NA
V: TRBV7-9
J: TRBJ2-7

CDR3: ASSQENSGEQY
size: NA
V: TRBV14
J: TRBJ2-7

CDR3: ASVGSLNQPQH
size: once
V: TRBV2
J: TRBJ1-5

CDR3: ASSRDRGNNEQF
size: NA
V: TRBV6-5
J: TRBJ2-1

CDR3: ASSEDRSSYNEQF
size: NA
V: TRBV6-1
J: TRBJ2-1

CDR3: AWTILAGGRGEQF
size: NA
V: TRBV30
J: TRBJ2-1

CDR3: ASSRGAGGGQPQH
size: NA
V: TRBV4-3
J: TRBJ1-5

CDR3: ASSFLPGVIGNQPQH
size: NA
V: TRBV28
J: TRBJ1-5

CDR3: ASSLAGGASGANVLT
size: once
V: TRBV7-3
J: TRBJ2-6

CDR3: ASSLIRGAGNTIY
size: NA
V: TRBV7-2
J: TRBJ1-3

CDR3: ASSPPNRGLGYT
size: NA
V: TRBV7-9
J: TRBJ1-2

CDR3: ASSELAGGQETQY
size: many
V: TRBV6-1
J: TRBJ2-5

CDR3: ASSQDGSNEQF
size: NA
V: TRBV4-1
J: TRBJ2-1

CDR3: ASSQSIRDSYEQY
size: few
V: TRBV11-2
J: TRBJ2-7